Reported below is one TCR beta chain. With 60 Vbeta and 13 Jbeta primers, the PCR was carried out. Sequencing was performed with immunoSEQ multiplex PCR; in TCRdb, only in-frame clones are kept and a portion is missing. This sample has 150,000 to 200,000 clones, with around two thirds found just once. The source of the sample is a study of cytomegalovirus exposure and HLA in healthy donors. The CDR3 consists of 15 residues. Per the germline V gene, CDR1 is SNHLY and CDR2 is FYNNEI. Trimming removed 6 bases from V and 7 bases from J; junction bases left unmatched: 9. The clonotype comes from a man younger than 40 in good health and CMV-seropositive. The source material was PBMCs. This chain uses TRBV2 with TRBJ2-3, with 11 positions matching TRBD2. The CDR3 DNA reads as TGTGCCAGCAGCTCGACTAGCGGGAATAGGAATACGCAGTATTTT. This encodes CASSSTSGNRNTQYF. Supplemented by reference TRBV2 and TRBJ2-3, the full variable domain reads EPEVTQTPSHQVTQMGQEVILRCVPISNHLYFYWYRQILGQKVEFLVSFYNNEISEKSEIFDDQFSVERPDGSNFTLKIRSTKLEDSAMYFCASSSTSGNRNTQYFGPGTRLTVL.